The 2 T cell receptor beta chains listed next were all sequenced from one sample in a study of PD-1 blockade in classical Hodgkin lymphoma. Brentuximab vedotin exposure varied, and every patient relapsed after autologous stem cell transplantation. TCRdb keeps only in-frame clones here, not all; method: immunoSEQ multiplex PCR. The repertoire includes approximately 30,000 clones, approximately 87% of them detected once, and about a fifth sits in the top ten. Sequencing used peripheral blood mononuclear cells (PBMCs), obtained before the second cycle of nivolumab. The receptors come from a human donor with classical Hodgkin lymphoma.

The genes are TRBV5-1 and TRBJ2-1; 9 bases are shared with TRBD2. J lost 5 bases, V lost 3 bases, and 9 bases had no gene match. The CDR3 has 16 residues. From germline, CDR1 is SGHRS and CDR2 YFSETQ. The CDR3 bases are TGCGCCAGCAGCTGGAACCTAGCGGGACTCGACAATGAGCAGTTCTTC. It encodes CASSWNLAGLDNEQFF.

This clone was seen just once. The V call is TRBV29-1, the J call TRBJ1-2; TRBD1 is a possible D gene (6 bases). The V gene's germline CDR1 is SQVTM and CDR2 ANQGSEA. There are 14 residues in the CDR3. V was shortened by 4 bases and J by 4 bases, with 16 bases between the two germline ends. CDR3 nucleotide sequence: TGCAGCGTTGTTGGGGGCCCGCTGGGCTATGGCTACACCTTC. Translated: CSVVGGPLGYGYTF.